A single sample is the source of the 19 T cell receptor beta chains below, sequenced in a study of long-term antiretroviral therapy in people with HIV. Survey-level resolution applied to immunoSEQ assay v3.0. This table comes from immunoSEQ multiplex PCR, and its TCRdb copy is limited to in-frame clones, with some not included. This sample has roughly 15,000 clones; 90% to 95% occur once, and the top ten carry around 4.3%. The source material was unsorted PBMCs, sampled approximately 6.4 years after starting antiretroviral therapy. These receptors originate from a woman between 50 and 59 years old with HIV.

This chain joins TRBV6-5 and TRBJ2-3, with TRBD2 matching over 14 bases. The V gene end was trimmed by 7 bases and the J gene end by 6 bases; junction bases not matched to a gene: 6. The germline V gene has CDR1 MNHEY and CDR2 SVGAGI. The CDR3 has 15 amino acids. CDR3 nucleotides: TGTGCCAGCACCAGGACTAGCGGGAGGAGGGATACGCAGTATTTT. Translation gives CASTRTSGRRDTQYF.

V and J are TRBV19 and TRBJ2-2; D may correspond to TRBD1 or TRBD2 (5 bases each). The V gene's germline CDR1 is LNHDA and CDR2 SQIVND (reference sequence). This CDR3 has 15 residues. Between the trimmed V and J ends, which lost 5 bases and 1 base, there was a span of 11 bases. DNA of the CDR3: TGTGCCAGTAGTTTAGGGACCTTGAACACCGGGGAGCTGTTTTTT. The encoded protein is CASSLGTLNTGELFF.

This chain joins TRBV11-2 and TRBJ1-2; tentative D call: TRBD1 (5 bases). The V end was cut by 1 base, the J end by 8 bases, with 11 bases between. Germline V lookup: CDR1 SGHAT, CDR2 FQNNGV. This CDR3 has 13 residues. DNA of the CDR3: TGTGCCAGCAGCTTAGCCGGGACTGGAGGCTACACCTTC. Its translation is CASSLAGTGGYTF.

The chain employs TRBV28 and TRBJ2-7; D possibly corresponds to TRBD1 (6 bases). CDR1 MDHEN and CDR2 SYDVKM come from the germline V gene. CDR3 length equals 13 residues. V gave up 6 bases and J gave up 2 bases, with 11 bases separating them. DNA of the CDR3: TGTGCCAGCAGCCAGGGGACGGCCTACGAGCAGTACTTC. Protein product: CASSQGTAYEQYF.

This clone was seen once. The CDR3, as DNA: TGTGCCAGCAGTGAGACTCACGGCAGCCGAGCCTATGGCTACACCTTC. Its translation: CASSETHGSRAYGYTF. The chain employs TRBV6-1 and TRBJ1-2; D remains unclear. Trimming took off 3 bases at V and 4 bases at J, with 18 bases between the two ends. This CDR3 contains 16 residues. Germline-derived CDR1 and CDR2 are MNHNS and SASEGT.

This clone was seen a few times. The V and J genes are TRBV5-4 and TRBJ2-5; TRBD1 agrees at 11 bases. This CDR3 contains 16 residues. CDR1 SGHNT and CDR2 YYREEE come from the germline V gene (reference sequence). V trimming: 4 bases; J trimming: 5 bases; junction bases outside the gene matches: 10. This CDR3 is CASSGFGTGGFETQYF. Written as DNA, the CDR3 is TGTGCCAGCAGCGGATTCGGGACAGGGGGGTTTGAGACCCAGTACTTC.

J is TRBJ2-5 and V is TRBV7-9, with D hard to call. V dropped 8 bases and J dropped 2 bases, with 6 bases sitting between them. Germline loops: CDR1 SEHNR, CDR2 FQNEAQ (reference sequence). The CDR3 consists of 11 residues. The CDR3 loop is CASYSQETQYF. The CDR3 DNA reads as TGTGCCAGCTATTCACAAGAGACCCAGTACTTC.

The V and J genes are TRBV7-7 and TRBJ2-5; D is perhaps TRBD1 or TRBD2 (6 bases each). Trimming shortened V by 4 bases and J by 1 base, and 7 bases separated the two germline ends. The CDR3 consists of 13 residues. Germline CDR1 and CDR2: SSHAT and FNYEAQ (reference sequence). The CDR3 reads CASSWGAQETQYF. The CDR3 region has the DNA TGTGCCAGCAGCTGGGGGGCCCAAGAGACCCAGTACTTC.

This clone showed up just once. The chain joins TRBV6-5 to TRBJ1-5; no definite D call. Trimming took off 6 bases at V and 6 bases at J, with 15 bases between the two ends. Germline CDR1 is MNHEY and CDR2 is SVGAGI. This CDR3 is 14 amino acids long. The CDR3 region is CASSPSGRGQPQHF. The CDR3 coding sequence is TGTGCCAGCAGCCCTTCGGGCCGAGGTCAGCCCCAGCATTTT.

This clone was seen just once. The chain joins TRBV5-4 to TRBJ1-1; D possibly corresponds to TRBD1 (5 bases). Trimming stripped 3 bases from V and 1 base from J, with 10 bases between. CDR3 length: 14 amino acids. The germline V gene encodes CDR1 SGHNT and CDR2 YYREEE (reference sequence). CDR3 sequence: CASSWGTGNTEAFF. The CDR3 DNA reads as TGTGCCAGCAGCTGGGGGACGGGGAACACTGAAGCTTTCTTT.

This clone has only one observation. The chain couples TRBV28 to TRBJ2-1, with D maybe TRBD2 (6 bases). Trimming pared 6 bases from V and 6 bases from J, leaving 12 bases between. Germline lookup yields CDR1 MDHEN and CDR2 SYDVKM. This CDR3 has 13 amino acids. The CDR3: CASSEGLFNEQFF. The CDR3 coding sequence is TGTGCCAGCAGCGAGGGACTCTTCAATGAGCAGTTCTTC.

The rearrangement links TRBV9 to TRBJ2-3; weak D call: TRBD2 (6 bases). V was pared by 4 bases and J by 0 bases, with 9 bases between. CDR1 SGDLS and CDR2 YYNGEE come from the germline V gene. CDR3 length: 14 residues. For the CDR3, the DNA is TGTGCCAGCAGCTTGCGGGAAAGCACAGATACGCAGTATTTT. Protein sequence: CASSLRESTDTQYF.

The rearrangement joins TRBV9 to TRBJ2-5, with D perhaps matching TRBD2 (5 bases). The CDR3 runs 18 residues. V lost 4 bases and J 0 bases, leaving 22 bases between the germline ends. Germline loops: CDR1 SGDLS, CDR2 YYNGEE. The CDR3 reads CASSPRVSLADYQETQYF. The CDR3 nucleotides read TGTGCCAGCAGCCCACGTGTGAGCCTAGCTGACTACCAAGAGACCCAGTACTTC. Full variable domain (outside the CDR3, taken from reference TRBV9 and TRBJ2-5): DSGVTQTPKHLITATGQRVTLRCSPRSGDLSVYWYQQSLDQGLQFLIQYYNGEERAKGNILERFSAQQFPDLHSELNLSSLELGDSALYFCASSPRVSLADYQETQYFGPGTRLLVL.

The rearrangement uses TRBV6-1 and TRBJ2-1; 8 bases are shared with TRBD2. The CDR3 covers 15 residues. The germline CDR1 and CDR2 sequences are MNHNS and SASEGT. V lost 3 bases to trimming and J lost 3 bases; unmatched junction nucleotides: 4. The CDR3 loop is CASSEEAGGYNEQFF. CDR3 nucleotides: TGTGCCAGCAGTGAGGAGGCGGGAGGCTACAATGAGCAGTTCTTC.

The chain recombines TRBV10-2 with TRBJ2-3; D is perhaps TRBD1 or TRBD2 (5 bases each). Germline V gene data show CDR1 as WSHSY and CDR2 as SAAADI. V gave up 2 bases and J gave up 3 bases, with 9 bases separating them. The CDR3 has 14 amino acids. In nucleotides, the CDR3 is TGCGCCAGCAGTGAGGGGACGGTTACAGATACGCAGTATTTT. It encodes CASSEGTVTDTQYF.

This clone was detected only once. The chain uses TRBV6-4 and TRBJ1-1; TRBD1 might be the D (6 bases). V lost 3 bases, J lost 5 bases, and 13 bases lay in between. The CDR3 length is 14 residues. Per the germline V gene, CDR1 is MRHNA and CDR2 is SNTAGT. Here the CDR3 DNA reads TGTGCCAGCAGTGAGCAGGGGCAGGGGACTGAAGCTTTCTTT. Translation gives CASSEQGQGTEAFF.

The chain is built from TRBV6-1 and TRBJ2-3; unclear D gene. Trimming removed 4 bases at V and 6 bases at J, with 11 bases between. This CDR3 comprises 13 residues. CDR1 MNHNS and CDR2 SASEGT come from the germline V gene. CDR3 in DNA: TGTGCCAGCAGTGCCTCATCCCCGGATACGCAGTATTTT. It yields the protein CASSASSPDTQYF.

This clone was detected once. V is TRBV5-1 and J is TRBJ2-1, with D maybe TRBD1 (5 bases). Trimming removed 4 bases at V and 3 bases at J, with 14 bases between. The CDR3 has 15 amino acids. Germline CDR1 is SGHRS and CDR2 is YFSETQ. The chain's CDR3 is CASSRGQVNYNEQFF. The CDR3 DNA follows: TGCGCCAGCAGCCGTGGACAAGTTAACTACAATGAGCAGTTCTTC.

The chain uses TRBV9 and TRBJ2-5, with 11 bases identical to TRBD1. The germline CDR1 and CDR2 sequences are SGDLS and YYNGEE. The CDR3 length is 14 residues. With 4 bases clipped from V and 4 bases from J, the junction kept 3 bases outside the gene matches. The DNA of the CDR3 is TGTGCCAGCAGCCTCGGGACAGGGGGAGAGACCCAGTACTTC. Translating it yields CASSLGTGGETQYF.